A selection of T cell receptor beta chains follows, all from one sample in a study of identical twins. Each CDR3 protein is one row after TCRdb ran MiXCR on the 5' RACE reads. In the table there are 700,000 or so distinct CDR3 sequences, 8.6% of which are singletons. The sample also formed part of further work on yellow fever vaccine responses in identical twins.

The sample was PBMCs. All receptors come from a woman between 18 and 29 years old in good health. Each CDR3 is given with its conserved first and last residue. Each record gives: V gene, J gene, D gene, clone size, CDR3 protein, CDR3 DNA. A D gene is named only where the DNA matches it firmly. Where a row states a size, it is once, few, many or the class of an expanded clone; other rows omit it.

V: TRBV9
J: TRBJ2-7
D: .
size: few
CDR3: CASSVAGGQDEQYF
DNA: TGTGCCAGCAGCGTAGCAGGGGGGCAAGACGAGCAGTACTTC

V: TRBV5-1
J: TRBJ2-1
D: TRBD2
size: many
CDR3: CASGGLAGEDEQFF
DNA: TGCGCCAGCGGGGGGCTAGCGGGAGAGGATGAGCAGTTCTTC

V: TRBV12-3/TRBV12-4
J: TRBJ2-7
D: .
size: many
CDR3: CASSFGTAEEQYF
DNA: TGTGCCAGCAGTTTTGGGACGGCGGAGGAGCAGTACTTC

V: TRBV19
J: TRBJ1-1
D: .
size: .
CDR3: CASSIAGRGNTEAFF
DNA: TGTGCCAGTAGTATAGCCGGACGCGGGAACACTGAAGCTTTCTTT

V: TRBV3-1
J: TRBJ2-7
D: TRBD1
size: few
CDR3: CASSQFGNGQGYEQYF
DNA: TGTGCCAGCAGCCAATTTGGTAATGGACAGGGCTACGAGCAGTACTTC

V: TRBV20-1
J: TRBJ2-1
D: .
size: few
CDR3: CSATGANEQFF
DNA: TGCAGTGCTACCGGGGCCAATGAGCAGTTCTTC

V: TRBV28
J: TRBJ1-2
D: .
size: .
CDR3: CASSPTRTRYGYTF
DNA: TGTGCCAGCAGTCCGACCCGGACCCGTTATGGCTACACCTTC

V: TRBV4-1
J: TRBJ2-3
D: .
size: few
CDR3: CASSQDLGEVTDTQYF
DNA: TGCGCCAGCAGCCAAGATTTGGGGGAAGTCACAGATACGCAGTATTTT

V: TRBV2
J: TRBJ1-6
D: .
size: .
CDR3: CASSDNPDYNSPLHF
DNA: TGTGCCAGCAGTGATAATCCAGACTATAATTCACCCCTCCACTTT

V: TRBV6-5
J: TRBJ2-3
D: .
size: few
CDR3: CASSYRAGLGDTQYF
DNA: TGTGCCAGCAGTTATCGGGCAGGTCTAGGGGATACGCAGTATTTT

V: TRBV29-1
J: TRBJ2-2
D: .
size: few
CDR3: CSVKGRDNTGELFF
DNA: TGCAGCGTTAAAGGCAGGGACAACACCGGGGAGCTGTTTTTT

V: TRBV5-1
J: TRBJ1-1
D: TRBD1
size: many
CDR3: CASRVTGQLNTEAFF
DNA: TGCGCCAGCAGGGTGACGGGACAGTTGAACACTGAAGCTTTCTTT

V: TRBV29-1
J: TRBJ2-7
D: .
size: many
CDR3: CSVVRDNSYEQYF
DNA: TGCAGCGTCGTCCGGGACAACTCCTACGAGCAGTACTTC

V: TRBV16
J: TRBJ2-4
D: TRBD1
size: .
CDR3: CASSPPGQGGNIQYF
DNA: TGTGCCAGCAGCCCGCCGGGACAGGGTGGAAACATTCAGTACTTC

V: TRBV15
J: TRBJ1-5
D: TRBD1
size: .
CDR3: CATSRGTVSNQPQHF
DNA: TGTGCCACCAGCAGGGGGACAGTTAGCAATCAGCCCCAGCATTTT

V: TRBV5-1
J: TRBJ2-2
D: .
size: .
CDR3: CASSTSETGELFF
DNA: TGCGCCAGCAGCACCAGTGAGACCGGGGAGCTGTTTTTT

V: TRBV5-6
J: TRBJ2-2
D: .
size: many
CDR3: CASRLGGSNTGELFF
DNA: TGTGCCAGCAGATTGGGCGGGTCTAACACCGGGGAGCTGTTTTTT

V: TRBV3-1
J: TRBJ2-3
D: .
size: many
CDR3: CASSQDIRAGASTDTQYF
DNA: TGTGCCAGCAGCCAAGATATTAGGGCGGGGGCCTCCACAGATACGCAGTATTTT

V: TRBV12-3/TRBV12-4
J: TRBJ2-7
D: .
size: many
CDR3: CASKGGYTYEQYF
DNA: TGTGCCAGCAAGGGTGGATATACCTACGAGCAGTACTTC

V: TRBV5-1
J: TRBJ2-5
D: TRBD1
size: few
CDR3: CASSARQGGTQYF
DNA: TGCGCCAGCAGCGCCCGACAGGGCGGGACCCAGTACTTC

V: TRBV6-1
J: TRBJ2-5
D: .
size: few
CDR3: CASSVITQETQYF
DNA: TGTGCCAGCAGTGTCATTACGCAAGAGACCCAGTACTTC

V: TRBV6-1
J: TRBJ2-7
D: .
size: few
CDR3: CASVVGQGGTYEQYF
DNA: TGTGCCAGCGTCGTAGGCCAGGGTGGAACCTACGAGCAGTACTTC

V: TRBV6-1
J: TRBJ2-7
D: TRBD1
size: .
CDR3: CASRRTGYHEQYF
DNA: TGTGCCAGCAGGAGGACAGGGTACCACGAGCAGTACTTC

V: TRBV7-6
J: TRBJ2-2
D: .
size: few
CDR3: CASSLVRSLNTGELFF
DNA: TGTGCCAGCAGCTTAGTTCGTAGTCTCAACACCGGGGAGCTGTTTTTT

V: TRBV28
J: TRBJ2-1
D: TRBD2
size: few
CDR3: CASSSPGLDSYNEQFF
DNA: TGTGCCAGCAGTTCTCCCGGACTAGACTCCTACAATGAGCAGTTCTTC

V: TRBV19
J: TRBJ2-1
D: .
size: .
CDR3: CASSTKTGYNEQFF
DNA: TGTGCCAGTAGTACAAAGACAGGCTACAATGAGCAGTTCTTC

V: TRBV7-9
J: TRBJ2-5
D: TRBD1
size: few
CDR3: CASSSRTGGETQYF
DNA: TGTGCCAGCAGCTCTCGGACAGGGGGGGAGACCCAGTACTTC

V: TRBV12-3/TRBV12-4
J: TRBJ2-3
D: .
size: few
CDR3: CASSRPTVSTDTQYF
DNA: TGTGCCAGCAGTCGCCCGACGGTGAGCACAGATACGCAGTATTTT

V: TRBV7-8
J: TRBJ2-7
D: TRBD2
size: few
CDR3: CASSSSGWDSYEQYF
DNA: TGTGCCAGCAGCTCTAGCGGGTGGGACTCCTACGAGCAGTACTTC

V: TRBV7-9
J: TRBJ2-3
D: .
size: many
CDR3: CASSLDGGFTDTQYF
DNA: TGTGCCAGCAGCTTAGATGGGGGATTCACAGATACGCAGTATTTT

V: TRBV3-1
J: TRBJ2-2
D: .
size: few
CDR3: CASSHAPSGELFF
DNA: TGTGCCAGCAGCCACGCCCCGTCCGGGGAGCTGTTTTTT

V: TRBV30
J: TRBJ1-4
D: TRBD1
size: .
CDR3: CAWSLDRVYSTNEKLFF
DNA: TGTGCCTGGAGTCTGGACAGGGTGTATTCAACTAATGAAAAACTGTTTTTT

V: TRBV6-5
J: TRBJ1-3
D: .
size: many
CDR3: CASSYLGSSGNTIYF
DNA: TGTGCCAGCAGTTATTTGGGCAGCTCTGGAAACACCATATATTTT

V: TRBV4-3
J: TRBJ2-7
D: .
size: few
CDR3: CASSRVGSTSYEQYF
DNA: TGCGCCAGCAGCCGGGTGGGGTCCACTTCCTACGAGCAGTACTTC

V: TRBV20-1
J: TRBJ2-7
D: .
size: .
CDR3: CSVFGDSYEQYF
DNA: TGCAGTGTTTTTGGGGACTCCTACGAGCAGTACTTC

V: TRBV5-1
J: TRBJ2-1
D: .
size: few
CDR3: CASSSRSVIGQFF
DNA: TGCGCCAGCAGCTCGCGATCGGTCATAGGGCAGTTCTTC

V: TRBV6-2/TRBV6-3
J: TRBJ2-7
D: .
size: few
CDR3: CATITMDGPYEQYF
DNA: TGTGCCACTATAACCATGGACGGTCCCTACGAGCAGTACTTC

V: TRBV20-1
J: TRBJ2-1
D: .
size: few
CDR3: CSAKAYNEQFF
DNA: TGCAGTGCTAAGGCGTACAATGAGCAGTTCTTC

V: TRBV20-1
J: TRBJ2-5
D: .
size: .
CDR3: CSARPGRETQYF
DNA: TGCAGTGCTCGCCCAGGGAGAGAGACCCAGTACTTC

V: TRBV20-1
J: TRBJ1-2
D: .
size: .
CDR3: CSARRERGEEGYTF
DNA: TGCAGTGCTAGACGCGAGCGGGGGGAAGAGGGCTACACCTTC

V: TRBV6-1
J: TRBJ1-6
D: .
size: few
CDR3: CASSLNPPSPLHF
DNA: TGTGCCAGCAGCCTGAACCCTCCTTCACCCCTCCACTTT

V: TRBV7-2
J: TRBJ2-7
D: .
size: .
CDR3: CASSPDPSESYEQYF
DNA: TGTGCCAGCAGCCCCGACCCTAGCGAAAGCTACGAGCAGTACTTC

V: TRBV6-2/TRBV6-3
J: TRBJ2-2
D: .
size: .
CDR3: CASTMVGTGEPFF
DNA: TGTGCCAGCACCATGGTTGGCACCGGGGAGCCGTTTTTT

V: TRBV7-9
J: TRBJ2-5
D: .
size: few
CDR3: CASSEIFGGPYQETQYF
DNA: TGTGCCAGCAGCGAAATATTCGGGGGCCCGTACCAAGAGACCCAGTACTTC

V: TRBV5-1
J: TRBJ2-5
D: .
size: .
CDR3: CASSLGTQGLETQYF
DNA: TGCGCCAGCAGCTTGGGCACACAGGGATTGGAGACCCAGTACTTC

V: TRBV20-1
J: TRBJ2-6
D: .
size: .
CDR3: CSARDHNSGANVLTF
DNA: TGCAGTGCTAGAGACCACAACTCTGGGGCCAACGTCCTGACTTTC

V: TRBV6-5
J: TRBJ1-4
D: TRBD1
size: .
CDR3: CASSYSTDRGRGKLFF
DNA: TGTGCCAGCAGTTACTCGACGGACAGGGGTAGAGGAAAACTGTTTTTT

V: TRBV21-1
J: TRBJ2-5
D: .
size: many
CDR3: CARAGTQYF
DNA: TGTGCCAGAGCCGGGACCCAGTACTTC

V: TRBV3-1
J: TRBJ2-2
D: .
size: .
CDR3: CASRVTGNTGELFF
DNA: TGTGCCAGCAGAGTTACAGGGAACACCGGGGAGCTGTTTTTT

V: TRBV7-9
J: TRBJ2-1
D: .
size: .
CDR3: CASTLEGDPNNEQFF
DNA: TGTGCCAGCACCTTAGAGGGGGACCCTAACAATGAGCAGTTCTTC

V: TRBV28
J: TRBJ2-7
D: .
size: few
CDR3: CASSDHEQYF
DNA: TGTGCCAGCAGTGACCACGAGCAGTACTTC

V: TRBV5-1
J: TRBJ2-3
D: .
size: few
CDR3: CASSFPKTDTQYF
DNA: TGCGCCAGCAGCTTTCCGAAGACAGATACGCAGTATTTT

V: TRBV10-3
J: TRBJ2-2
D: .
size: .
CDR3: CAISESEQGDTGELFF
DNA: TGTGCCATCAGTGAGTCGGAGCAGGGAGACACCGGGGAGCTGTTTTTT

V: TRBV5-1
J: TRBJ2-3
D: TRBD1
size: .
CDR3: CASNLGDRDTDTQYF
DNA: TGCGCCAGCAACTTGGGGGACAGGGACACAGATACGCAGTATTTT

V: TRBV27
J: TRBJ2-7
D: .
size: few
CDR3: CASSLKGGEQYF
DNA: TGTGCCAGCAGTTTAAAGGGGGGCGAGCAGTACTTC

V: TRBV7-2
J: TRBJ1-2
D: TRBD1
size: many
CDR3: CASSAGQQNYGYTF
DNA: TGTGCCAGCAGCGCGGGACAGCAAAACTATGGCTACACCTTC

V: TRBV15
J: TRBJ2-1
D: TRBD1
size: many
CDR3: CATSQGQGSYNEQFF
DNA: TGTGCCACCAGCCAGGGACAGGGGTCCTACAATGAGCAGTTCTTC

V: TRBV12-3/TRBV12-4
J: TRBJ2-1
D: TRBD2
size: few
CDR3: CASSPGLAVSSYNEQFF
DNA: TGTGCCAGCAGTCCAGGACTAGCGGTAAGCTCCTACAATGAGCAGTTCTTC

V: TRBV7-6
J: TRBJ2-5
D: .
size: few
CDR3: CASSLFARTQETQYF
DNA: TGTGCCAGCAGCTTATTTGCTCGGACCCAAGAGACCCAGTACTTC